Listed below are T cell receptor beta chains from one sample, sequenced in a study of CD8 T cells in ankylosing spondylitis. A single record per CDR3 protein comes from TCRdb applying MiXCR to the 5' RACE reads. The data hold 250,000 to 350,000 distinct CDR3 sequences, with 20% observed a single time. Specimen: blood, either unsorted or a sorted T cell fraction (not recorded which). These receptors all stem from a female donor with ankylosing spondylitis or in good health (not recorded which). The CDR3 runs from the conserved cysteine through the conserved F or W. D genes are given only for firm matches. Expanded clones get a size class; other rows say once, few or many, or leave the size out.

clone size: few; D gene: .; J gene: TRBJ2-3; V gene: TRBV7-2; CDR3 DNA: TGTGCCAGCAGCTTAGTCGGGGCCCTCACAGATACGCAGTATTTT; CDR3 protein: CASSLVGALTDTQYF
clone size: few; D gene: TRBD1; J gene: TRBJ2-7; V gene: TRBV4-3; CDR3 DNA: TGCGCCAGCAGCTTCCACTTTACAGGGGGCTCTTACGAGCAGTACTTC; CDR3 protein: CASSFHFTGGSYEQYF
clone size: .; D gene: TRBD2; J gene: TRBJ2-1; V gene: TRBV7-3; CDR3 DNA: TGTGCCAGCAGCTCCGGGAGCGGGAGCTCCTACAATGAGCAGTTCTTC; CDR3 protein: CASSSGSGSSYNEQFF
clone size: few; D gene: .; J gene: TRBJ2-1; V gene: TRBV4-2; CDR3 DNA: TGTGCCAGCAGCCAAGATCAAGGGGTTCGGAATGAGCAGTTCTTC; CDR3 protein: CASSQDQGVRNEQFF
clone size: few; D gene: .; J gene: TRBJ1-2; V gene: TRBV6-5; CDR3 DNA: TGTGCCAGCAGTTACAGGTTTCAGGGCTACACCTTC; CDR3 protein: CASSYRFQGYTF
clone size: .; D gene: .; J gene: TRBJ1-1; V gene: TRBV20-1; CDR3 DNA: TGCAGTGCTAGAACGGATACGAACACTGAAGCTTTCTTT; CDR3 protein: CSARTDTNTEAFF
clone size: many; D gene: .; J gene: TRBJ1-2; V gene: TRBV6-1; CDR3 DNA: TGTGCCAGCAGCCGAGGACAGATCTATGGCTACACCTTC; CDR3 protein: CASSRGQIYGYTF
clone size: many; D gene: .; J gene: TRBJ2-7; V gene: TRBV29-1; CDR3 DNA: TGCAGCGTTTGTAAGGGAGGACTACCCCCTTACGAGCAGTACTTC; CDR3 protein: CSVCKGGLPPYEQYF
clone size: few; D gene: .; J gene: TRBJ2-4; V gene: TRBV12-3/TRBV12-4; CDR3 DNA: TGTGCCAGCAGTGATAGAACCAGGGGCTTGGGGGCCAAAAACATTCAGTACTTC; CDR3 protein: CASSDRTRGLGAKNIQYF
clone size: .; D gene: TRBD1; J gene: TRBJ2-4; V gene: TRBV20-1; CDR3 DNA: TGCAGTGCTAGTTCAGGGGGAGTCAAAAACATTCAGTACTTC; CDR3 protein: CSASSGGVKNIQYF
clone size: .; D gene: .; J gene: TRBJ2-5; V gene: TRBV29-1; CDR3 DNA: TGCAGCGTTGCAGGTATTCCGAGAGAGACCCAGTACTTC; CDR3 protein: CSVAGIPRETQYF
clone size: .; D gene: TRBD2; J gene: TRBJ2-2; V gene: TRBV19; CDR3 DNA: TGTGCCAGTACCTACCCTAGCGGAGCGGGGACCGGGGAGCTGTTTTTT; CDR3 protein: CASTYPSGAGTGELFF
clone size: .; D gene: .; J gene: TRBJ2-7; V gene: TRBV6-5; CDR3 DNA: TGTGCCAGCAGTTACTCGGCCAGGGGGGAATCTTTTGAGCAGTACTTC; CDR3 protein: CASSYSARGESFEQYF
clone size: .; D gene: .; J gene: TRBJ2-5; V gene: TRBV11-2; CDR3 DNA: TGTGCCAGCAGCTTAAGTAAGGGGACCGGAGAGACCCAGTACTTC; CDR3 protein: CASSLSKGTGETQYF
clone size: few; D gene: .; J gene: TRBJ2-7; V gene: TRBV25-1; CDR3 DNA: TGTGCCAGCAGATGGGGGGTAAACCGCGAGCAGTACTTC; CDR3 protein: CASRWGVNREQYF
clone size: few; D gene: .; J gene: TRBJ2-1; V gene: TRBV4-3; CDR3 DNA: TGCGCCAGCAGCCAAGTGTCCCTTAGGGGGAATGAGCAGTTCTTC; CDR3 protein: CASSQVSLRGNEQFF
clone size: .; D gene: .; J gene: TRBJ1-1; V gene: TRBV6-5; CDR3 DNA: TGTGCCAGCAGTTACCGGACCGCCGGGGCTGAAGCTTTCTTT; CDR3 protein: CASSYRTAGAEAFF
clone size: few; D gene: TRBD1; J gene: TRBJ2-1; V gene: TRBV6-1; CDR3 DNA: TGTGCCAGTCACAGGGGGCGCTCCTCCCCCTGGATCTTC; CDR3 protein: CASHRGRSSPWIF
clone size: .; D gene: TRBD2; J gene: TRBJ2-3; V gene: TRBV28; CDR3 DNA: TGTGCCAGCAGTTTCTGGGAACTAGCGGGAAGCACAGATACGCAGTATTTT; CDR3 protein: CASSFWELAGSTDTQYF
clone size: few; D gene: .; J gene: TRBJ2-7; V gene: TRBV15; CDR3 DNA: TGTGCCACCAGCGGGGGCCCAGCGGCTAGCTACACCTACGAGCAGTACTTC; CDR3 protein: CATSGGPAASYTYEQYF
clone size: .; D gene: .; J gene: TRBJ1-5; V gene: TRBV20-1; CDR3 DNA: TGCAGTGCCGCAAACGGCAATCAGCCCCAGCATTTT; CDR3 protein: CSAANGNQPQHF
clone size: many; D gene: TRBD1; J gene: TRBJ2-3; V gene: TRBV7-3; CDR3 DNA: TGTGCCAGCAGCCCCCGGGACAGGGCCGGAGATACGCAGTATTTT; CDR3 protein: CASSPRDRAGDTQYF
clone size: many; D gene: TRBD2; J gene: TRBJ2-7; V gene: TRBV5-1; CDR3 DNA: TGCGCCAGCAGCCGGTTGAGCGGGACGGGGGAGCAGTACTTC; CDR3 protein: CASSRLSGTGEQYF
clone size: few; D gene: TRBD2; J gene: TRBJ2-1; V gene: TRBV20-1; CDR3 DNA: TGCAGTGCTAGAGATGTAGCGGGGGCCGTTAGCTCCTACAATGAGCAGTTCTTC; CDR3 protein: CSARDVAGAVSSYNEQFF
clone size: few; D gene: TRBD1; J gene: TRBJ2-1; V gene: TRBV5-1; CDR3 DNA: TGCGCCAGCAGCTTGACCGGGACAGGTCCAGCTGAGCAGTTCTTC; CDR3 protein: CASSLTGTGPAEQFF
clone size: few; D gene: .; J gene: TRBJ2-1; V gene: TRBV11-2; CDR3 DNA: TGTGCCAGCAGCTTAGGTTTCGGGAGCTCCTACAATGAGCAGTTCTTC; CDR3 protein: CASSLGFGSSYNEQFF
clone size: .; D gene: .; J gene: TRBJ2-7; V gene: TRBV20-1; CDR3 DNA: TGCAGCATAGCGGACTACGAGCAGTACTTC; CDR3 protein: CSIADYEQYF
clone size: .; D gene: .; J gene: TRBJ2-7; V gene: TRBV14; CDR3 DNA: TGTGCCAGCAGCCAAGTCCGGGCCTACGAGCAGTACTTC; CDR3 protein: CASSQVRAYEQYF
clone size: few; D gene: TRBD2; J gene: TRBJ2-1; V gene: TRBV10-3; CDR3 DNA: TGTGCCATCAGCCTACCGGGACAGGGACTTAGCGGGAGGGCCGATGAGCAGTTCTTC; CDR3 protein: CAISLPGQGLSGRADEQFF
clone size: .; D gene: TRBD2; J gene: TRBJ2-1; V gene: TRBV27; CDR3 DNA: TGTGCCAGCAGTTTTCTAGCGGGAGGAGGCTACAATGAGCAGTTCTTC; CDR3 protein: CASSFLAGGGYNEQFF
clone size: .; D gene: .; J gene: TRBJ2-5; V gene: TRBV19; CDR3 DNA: TGTGCCAGTAGTAAGGGGCCCCAAGAGACCCAGTACTTC; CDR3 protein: CASSKGPQETQYF
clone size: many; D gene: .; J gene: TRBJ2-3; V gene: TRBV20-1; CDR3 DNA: TGCAGTGCTGAGAGCCTCAAAGGGAGCCCGCAGTATTTT; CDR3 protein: CSAESLKGSPQYF
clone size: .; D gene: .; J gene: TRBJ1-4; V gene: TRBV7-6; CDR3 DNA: TGTGCCAGCAGCTTGGCGAATGAAAAACTGTTTTTT; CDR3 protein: CASSLANEKLFF
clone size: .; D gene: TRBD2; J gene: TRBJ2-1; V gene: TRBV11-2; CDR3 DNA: TGTGCCAGCAGACCAGAGGGGCGGGCTAGCGGGAGGCTAAATGAGCAGTTCTTC; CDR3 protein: CASRPEGRASGRLNEQFF
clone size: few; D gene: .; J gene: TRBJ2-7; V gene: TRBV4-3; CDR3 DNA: TGCGCCAGCGGTAGGGGTTCGGGTTACGAGCAGTACTTC; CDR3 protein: CASGRGSGYEQYF
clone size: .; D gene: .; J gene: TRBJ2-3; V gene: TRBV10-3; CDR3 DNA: TGTGCCATCGGACAGCCGCCTAGCACAGATACGCAGTATTTT; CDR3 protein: CAIGQPPSTDTQYF
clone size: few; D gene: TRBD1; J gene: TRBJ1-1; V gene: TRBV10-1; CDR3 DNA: TGCGCCAGCAGTGTTGGACAGGGCCGCGGCACTGAAGCTTTCTTT; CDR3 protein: CASSVGQGRGTEAFF
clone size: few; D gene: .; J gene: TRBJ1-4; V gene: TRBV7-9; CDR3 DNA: TGTGCCAGCAGCTTAAGGGAAGAAGGGGGACCTGAAAAACTGTTTTTT; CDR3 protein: CASSLREEGGPEKLFF
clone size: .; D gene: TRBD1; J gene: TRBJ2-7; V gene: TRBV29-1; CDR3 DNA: TGCAGCGTTTCTTGGACAGGGACCTACGAGCAGTACTTC; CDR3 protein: CSVSWTGTYEQYF
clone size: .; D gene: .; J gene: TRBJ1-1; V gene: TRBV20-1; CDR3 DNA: TGCAGTGCTAGTCCCGGGGTTGTTGAAGCTTTCTTT; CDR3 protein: CSASPGVVEAFF
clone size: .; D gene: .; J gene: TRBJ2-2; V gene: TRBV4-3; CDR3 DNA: TGCGCCAGCAGCCAAGGCGGCGGGATAAACACCGGGGAGCTGTTTTTT; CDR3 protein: CASSQGGGINTGELFF
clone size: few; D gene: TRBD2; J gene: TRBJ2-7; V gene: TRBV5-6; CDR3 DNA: TGTGCCAGCAGCGGCCAGCACGGGGCGGGAGACTACGAGCAGTACTTC; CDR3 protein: CASSGQHGAGDYEQYF
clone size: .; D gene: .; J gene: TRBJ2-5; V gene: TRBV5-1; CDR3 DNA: TGCGCCAGCAGCTTGTCGGTGGGGGAAGAGACCCAGTACTTC; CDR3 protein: CASSLSVGEETQYF
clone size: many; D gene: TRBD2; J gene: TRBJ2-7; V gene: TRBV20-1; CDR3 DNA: TGCAGTGCTAGTGGGCGGGAGGGCCTCTACGAGCAGTACTTC; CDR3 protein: CSASGREGLYEQYF
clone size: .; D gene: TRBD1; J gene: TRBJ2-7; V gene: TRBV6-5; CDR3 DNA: TGTGCCAGCAGTTACTCGAGGGACAGGGGCGACGAGCAGTACTTC; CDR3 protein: CASSYSRDRGDEQYF
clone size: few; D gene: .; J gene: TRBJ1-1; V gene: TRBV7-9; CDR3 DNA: TGTGCCAGCAGCCAGGGACGGTGGGAAACTGAAGCTTTCTTT; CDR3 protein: CASSQGRWETEAFF
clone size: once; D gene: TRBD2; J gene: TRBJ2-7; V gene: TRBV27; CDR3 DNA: TGTGCCAGCAGTTTATCGGGCGGGAGGGCTGGGGAGCAGTACTTC; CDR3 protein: CASSLSGGRAGEQYF
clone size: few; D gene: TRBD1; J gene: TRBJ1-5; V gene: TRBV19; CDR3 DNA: TGTGCCAGTAGTGCTGGACAGGAGAGCAATCAGCCCCAGCATTTT; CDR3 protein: CASSAGQESNQPQHF
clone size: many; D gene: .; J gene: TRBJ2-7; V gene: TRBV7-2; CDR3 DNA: TGTGCCAGCAGGAAAACAGGGACCGCCTACGAGCAGTACTTC; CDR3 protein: CASRKTGTAYEQYF
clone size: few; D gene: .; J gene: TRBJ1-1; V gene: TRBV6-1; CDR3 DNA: TGTGCCAGCAGGGACTTTGTGAGGGACACTGAAGCTTTCTTT; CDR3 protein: CASRDFVRDTEAFF
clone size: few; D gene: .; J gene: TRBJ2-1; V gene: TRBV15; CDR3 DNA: TGTGCCACCAGCGCCCCAAGGAAAGTTTACAATGAGCAGTTCTTC; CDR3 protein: CATSAPRKVYNEQFF